These T cell receptor beta chains were read from a single sample in a study of identical twins. TCRdb analysed the 5' RACE reads with MiXCR anew, one entry per CDR3 protein. The data show about 200,000 distinct CDR3 sequences, about 11% seen once. The sequenced sample consisted of memory T cells sorted from blood. The receptors come from a man aged 50 or older in good health. CDR3s include the opening cysteine and the closing phenylalanine or tryptophan. The order of the fields is clone size, V gene, J gene, D gene, CDR3 DNA, CDR3 protein. D genes are given only for firm matches. For some rows the clone size is stated as once, few or many, or as a class when expanded; others skip it.

abundance: few
v_gene: TRBV27
j_gene: TRBJ1-2
d_gene: -
CDR3nt: TGTGCCAGCAGTTTAGGGGGGGCTGCCGGCTACACCTTC
CDR3aa: CASSLGGAAGYTF

abundance: many
v_gene: TRBV10-3
j_gene: TRBJ2-2
d_gene: -
CDR3nt: TGTGCCATCAGTGATTCCAGGACGACGACCGGGGAGCTGTTTTTT
CDR3aa: CAISDSRTTTGELFF

abundance: few
v_gene: TRBV10-1
j_gene: TRBJ2-7
d_gene: TRBD1
CDR3nt: TGCGCCAGCAGTGAGTGGGGGACAGGGAAATACGAGCAGTACTTC
CDR3aa: CASSEWGTGKYEQYF

abundance: many
v_gene: TRBV29-1
j_gene: TRBJ2-5
d_gene: TRBD1
CDR3nt: TGCAGCGTAAAGGGGGCTGGGGAGACCCAGTACTTC
CDR3aa: CSVKGAGETQYF

abundance: many
v_gene: TRBV2
j_gene: TRBJ2-1
d_gene: -
CDR3nt: TGTGCCAGCAGCCCATCCTCCTACAATGAGCAGTTCTTC
CDR3aa: CASSPSSYNEQFF

abundance: many
v_gene: TRBV5-1
j_gene: TRBJ1-2
d_gene: TRBD1
CDR3nt: TGCGCCAGCAGCCCGGGGACAGGCTATGGCTACACCTTC
CDR3aa: CASSPGTGYGYTF

abundance: -
v_gene: TRBV15
j_gene: TRBJ2-1
d_gene: TRBD2
CDR3nt: TGTGCCACCAGCAGGGAGCGGGAGGCCAATGAGCAGTTCTTC
CDR3aa: CATSREREANEQFF

abundance: many
v_gene: TRBV6-1
j_gene: TRBJ2-1
d_gene: TRBD2
CDR3nt: TGTGCCAGCAGTGAAAATGGACTAGCATACAATGAGCAGTTCTTC
CDR3aa: CASSENGLAYNEQFF

abundance: many
v_gene: TRBV10-3
j_gene: TRBJ2-7
d_gene: -
CDR3nt: TGTGCCATCAGTGTGCTGGACGCAGCCGGAGACGAGCAGTACTTC
CDR3aa: CAISVLDAAGDEQYF

abundance: many
v_gene: TRBV20-1
j_gene: TRBJ2-1
d_gene: -
CDR3nt: TGCAGTGCTAGAGACCGGGACACGAACAATGAGCAGTTCTTC
CDR3aa: CSARDRDTNNEQFF

abundance: many
v_gene: TRBV4-2
j_gene: TRBJ1-1
d_gene: -
CDR3nt: TGTGCCAGCAGCCAAGAGGGGGCCATGAACACTGAAGCTTTCTTT
CDR3aa: CASSQEGAMNTEAFF

abundance: many
v_gene: TRBV5-1
j_gene: TRBJ2-7
d_gene: -
CDR3nt: TGCGCCAGCAGCCCGGGGACCGGGAGCTCCTACGAGCAGTACTTC
CDR3aa: CASSPGTGSSYEQYF

abundance: few
v_gene: TRBV6-2/TRBV6-3
j_gene: TRBJ1-2
d_gene: -
CDR3nt: TGTGCCAGCAGTTTAGCCAGGGCTTATGGCTACACCTTC
CDR3aa: CASSLARAYGYTF

abundance: many
v_gene: TRBV7-9
j_gene: TRBJ1-2
d_gene: -
CDR3nt: TGTGCCAGCAGCTTAGACGTGAATAACTATGGCTACACCTTC
CDR3aa: CASSLDVNNYGYTF

abundance: few
v_gene: TRBV6-1
j_gene: TRBJ1-3
d_gene: -
CDR3nt: TGTGCCAGCAGTGAGGCGGGCAGGGGATCTGGAAACACCATATATTTT
CDR3aa: CASSEAGRGSGNTIYF

abundance: -
v_gene: TRBV4-3
j_gene: TRBJ2-5
d_gene: TRBD1
CDR3nt: TGCGCCAGCAGCCAAGATCTGACAGGGGTGGAGACCCAGTACTTC
CDR3aa: CASSQDLTGVETQYF

abundance: many
v_gene: TRBV7-2
j_gene: TRBJ1-1
d_gene: TRBD1
CDR3nt: TGTGCCAGCAGCTTAGCGGGGACAGGGGTCACTGAAGCTTTCTTT
CDR3aa: CASSLAGTGVTEAFF

abundance: many
v_gene: TRBV3-1
j_gene: TRBJ2-7
d_gene: -
CDR3nt: TGTGCCAGCAGCCTGGCGGGAAGCTCCTACGAGCAGTACTTC
CDR3aa: CASSLAGSSYEQYF

abundance: -
v_gene: TRBV7-2
j_gene: TRBJ2-3
d_gene: TRBD2
CDR3nt: TGTGCCAGCAGCTCTAGCGGGAGGGCCAGGACAGATACGCAGTATTTT
CDR3aa: CASSSSGRARTDTQYF

abundance: many
v_gene: TRBV12-3/TRBV12-4
j_gene: TRBJ2-6
d_gene: -
CDR3nt: TGTGCCAGCAGTTTTGACCCTGGGGCCAACGTCCTGACTTTC
CDR3aa: CASSFDPGANVLTF

abundance: many
v_gene: TRBV5-1
j_gene: TRBJ2-7
d_gene: -
CDR3nt: TGCGCCAGCAGCTCCTTAGGAGAGTACGAGCAGTACTTC
CDR3aa: CASSSLGEYEQYF

abundance: many
v_gene: TRBV28
j_gene: TRBJ2-7
d_gene: TRBD2
CDR3nt: TGTGCCAGCAGTTTATGGCGCCGGGGGGTCGAGCAGTACTTC
CDR3aa: CASSLWRRGVEQYF

abundance: many
v_gene: TRBV2
j_gene: TRBJ1-6
d_gene: -
CDR3nt: TGTGCCAGCAGTCCCGGGACATTTTCACCCCTCCACTTT
CDR3aa: CASSPGTFSPLHF

abundance: -
v_gene: TRBV6-1
j_gene: TRBJ2-7
d_gene: TRBD1
CDR3nt: TGTGCCAGCAGGGGGACAGGGTTGGTCTTTGGCTACGAGCAGTACTTC
CDR3aa: CASRGTGLVFGYEQYF

abundance: few
v_gene: TRBV4-3
j_gene: TRBJ2-3
d_gene: -
CDR3nt: TGCGCCAGCAGCCAAGGCCACGGCACAGATACGCAGTATTTT
CDR3aa: CASSQGHGTDTQYF

abundance: -
v_gene: TRBV5-1
j_gene: TRBJ2-7
d_gene: -
CDR3nt: TGCGCCAGCAGCTTGGCCAGCCGAGGACGCGGCGAGCAGTACTTC
CDR3aa: CASSLASRGRGEQYF

abundance: many
v_gene: TRBV20-1
j_gene: TRBJ1-2
d_gene: TRBD1
CDR3nt: TGCAGTGCTGGAACAGGGGGCGGCAGACCGTTTAGCTATGGCTACACCTTC
CDR3aa: CSAGTGGGRPFSYGYTF

abundance: -
v_gene: TRBV5-4
j_gene: TRBJ1-2
d_gene: TRBD1
CDR3nt: TGTGCCAGCAGCAAAGGACAGGGGTACTATGGCTACACCTTC
CDR3aa: CASSKGQGYYGYTF

abundance: few
v_gene: TRBV10-3
j_gene: TRBJ2-1
d_gene: -
CDR3nt: TGTGCCATCAGTGAGGTGGACCAATCATACAATGAGCAGTTCTTC
CDR3aa: CAISEVDQSYNEQFF

abundance: many
v_gene: TRBV29-1
j_gene: TRBJ2-1
d_gene: TRBD1
CDR3nt: TGCAGCGGGAAAGGAACCGGGACAGGGTTTTTCAATGAGCAGTTCTTC
CDR3aa: CSGKGTGTGFFNEQFF

abundance: -
v_gene: TRBV11-2
j_gene: TRBJ2-7
d_gene: -
CDR3nt: TGTGCCAGCAGCTCATCTAGCGCCAGCTCCTACGAGCAGTACTTC
CDR3aa: CASSSSSASSYEQYF

abundance: -
v_gene: TRBV11-2
j_gene: TRBJ1-1
d_gene: -
CDR3nt: TGTGCCAGCAGCTCACTCAGGACGGGTGAAGCTTTCTTT
CDR3aa: CASSSLRTGEAFF

abundance: -
v_gene: TRBV28
j_gene: TRBJ2-4
d_gene: -
CDR3nt: TGTGCCAGCAGCCAAGGACAGAAAAACATTCAGTACTTC
CDR3aa: CASSQGQKNIQYF